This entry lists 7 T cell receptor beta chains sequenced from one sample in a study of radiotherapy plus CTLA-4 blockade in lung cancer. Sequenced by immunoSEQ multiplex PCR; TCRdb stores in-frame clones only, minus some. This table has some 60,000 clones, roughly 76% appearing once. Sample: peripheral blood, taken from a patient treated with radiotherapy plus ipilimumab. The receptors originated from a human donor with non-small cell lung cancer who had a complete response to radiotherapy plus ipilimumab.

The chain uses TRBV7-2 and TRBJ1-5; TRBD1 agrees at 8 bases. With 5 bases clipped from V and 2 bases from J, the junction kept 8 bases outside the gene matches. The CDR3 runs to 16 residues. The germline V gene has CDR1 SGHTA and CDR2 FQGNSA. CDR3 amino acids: CASSPRTGSGNQPQHF. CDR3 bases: TGTGCCAGCAGCCCACGGACAGGGTCGGGCAATCAGCCCCAGCATTTT.

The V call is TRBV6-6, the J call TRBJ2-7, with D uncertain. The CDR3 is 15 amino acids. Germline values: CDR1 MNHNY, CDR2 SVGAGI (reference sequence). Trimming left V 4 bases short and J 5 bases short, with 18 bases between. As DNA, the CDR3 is TGTGCCAGCAGTTTGCCGGGTTCGGGTGCCGACGAGCAGTACTTC. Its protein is CASSLPGSGADEQYF.

The DNA for the CDR3 is TGTGCCAGCAGTGAAGAATCTAGCGCAGTGGCACAGTACTTC. It is translated as CASSEESSAVAQYF. The chain joins TRBV2 to TRBJ2-5; weak D call: TRBD2 (6 bases). In germline, CDR1 is SNHLY, CDR2 FYNNEI. With 1 base removed from V and 11 bases from J, the gap between germline ends came to 17 bases. This CDR3 contains 14 residues.

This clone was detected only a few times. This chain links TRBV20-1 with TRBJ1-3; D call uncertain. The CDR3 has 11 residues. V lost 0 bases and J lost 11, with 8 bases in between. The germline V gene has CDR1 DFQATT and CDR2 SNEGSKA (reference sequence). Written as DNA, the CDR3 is TGCAGTGCTAGAGACCCCCGCGCCATATATTTT. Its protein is CSARDPRAIYF.

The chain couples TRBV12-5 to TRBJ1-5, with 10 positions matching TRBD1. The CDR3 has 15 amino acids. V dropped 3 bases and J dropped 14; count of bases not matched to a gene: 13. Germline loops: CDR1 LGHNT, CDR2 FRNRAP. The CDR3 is CASGFCGDRGCTEHF. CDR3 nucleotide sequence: TGTGCTAGTGGTTTCTGTGGGGACAGGGGTTGTACCGAGCATTTT.

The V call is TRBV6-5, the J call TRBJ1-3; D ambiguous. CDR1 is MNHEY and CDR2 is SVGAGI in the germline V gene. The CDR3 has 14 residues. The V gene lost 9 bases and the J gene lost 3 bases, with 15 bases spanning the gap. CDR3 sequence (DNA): TGTGCCAGTAAGCGGGAAGAGGGTGGAAACACCATATATTTT. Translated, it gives CASKREEGGNTIYF.

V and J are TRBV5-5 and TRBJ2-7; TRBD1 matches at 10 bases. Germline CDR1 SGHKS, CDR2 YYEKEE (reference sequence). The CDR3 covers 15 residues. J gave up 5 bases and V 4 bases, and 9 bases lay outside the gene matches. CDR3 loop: CASSLYGTGVNEQYF. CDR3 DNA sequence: TGTGCCAGCAGCCTTTACGGGACAGGGGTCAACGAGCAGTACTTC.